This T cell receptor (beta chain) was found in a study of cytomegalovirus exposure and HLA in healthy donors. PCR was performed using 60 Vbeta and 13 Jbeta primers. The table came from immunoSEQ multiplex PCR; TCRdb's copy has only in-frame clones and leaves some out. The sample has about 130,000 clones; around 8.5% are singletons. There are 12 residues in the CDR3. The V end lost 6 bases, the J end lost 8 bases, and 13 bases lay between the germline ends. Looked up from germline, CDR1 is SNHLY and CDR2 is FYNNEI. The rearrangement uses TRBV2 and TRBJ1-2; D is unclear. The origin of this receptor is a man in his forties in good health and CMV-seronegative. Sequenced: PBMCs. This CDR3 is CASRLSVWGYTF. DNA of the CDR3: TGTGCCAGCAGGCTATCGGTCTGGGGCTACACCTTC.